The 18 T cell receptor beta chains given below trace back to one sample, sequenced in a study of immune evolution from preneoplasia to lung adenocarcinoma. Produced via immunoSEQ multiplex PCR; TCRdb's table is partial and in-frame only. This table holds roughly 8,100 clones, approximately 73% found once. The material sequenced was FFPE atypical adenomatous hyperplasia tissue from the lung. Subset: atypical adenomatous hyperplasia (AAH), lung preneoplasia. Source of these receptors: a donor at least 70 years old with lung adenocarcinoma. Some clones in this sample may be carry-over from other donors' samples.

The V call is TRBV5-6, the J call TRBJ2-7; 8 bases are shared with TRBD1. Losses at the gene ends were 2 bases for V and 0 bases for J; bases not matched to a gene: 7. This CDR3 has 16 amino acids. Germline CDR1 and CDR2: SGHDT and YYEEEE. The chain's CDR3 is CASSFLDRARSYEQYF. CDR3 sequence (DNA): TGTGCCAGCAGCTTCTTGGACAGGGCTCGCTCCTACGAGCAGTACTTC.

This clone occurred a few times. The V gene is TRBV6-5, the J gene TRBJ2-5; D is uncertain. TRBJ2-7 explains the end of the DNA better; the J call may be wrong. CDR3 length: 14 amino acids. Germline-derived CDR1 and CDR2 are MNHEY and SVGAGI. CDR3 sequence reads: CASKFRKFQYEQYF. In DNA form, the CDR3 reads TGTGCCAGCAAGTTTAGGAAGTTCCAGTACGAGCAGTACTTC.

This chain links TRBV5-6 with TRBJ2-1; 9 bases align to TRBD1. Germline loops: CDR1 SGHDT, CDR2 YYEEEE. CDR3 length: 13 amino acids. Trimming at V came to 2 bases and at J to 14 bases, leaving 8 bases not matched to a gene. CDR3 residues: CASSLSGTGKEFF. The CDR3 DNA follows: TGTGCCAGCAGCTTATCCGGGACAGGGAAGGAGTTCTTC.

This chain connects TRBV5-5 to TRBJ1-3; 7 bases are a match to TRBD1. This CDR3 comprises 14 residues. The V segment lost 4 bases and the J segment 7 bases; nucleotides outside the gene matches: 8. Germline V gene lookup returns CDR1 SGHKS and CDR2 YYEKEE (reference sequence). The CDR3 DNA reads as TGTGCCAGCAGCATGACAGGGAGCGTCAACACCATATATTTT. Its protein product is CASSMTGSVNTIYF.

Turning to this clone: Other DNA sequences in this sample translate to the same CDR3. The V and J genes are TRBV7-3 and TRBJ2-3; D uncertain. Trimming removed 2 bases at V and 6 bases at J, with 12 bases between. Germline values: CDR1 SGHTA, CDR2 FQGTGA. This CDR3 is 14 amino acids long. The chain's CDR3 is CASSLLGSTDTQYF. CDR3 nucleotide sequence: TGTGCCAGCAGCTTATTAGGGTCTACGGATACGCAGTATTTT.

The V call is TRBV7-9, the J call TRBJ2-7; 9 bases fit TRBD1. In germline, CDR1 is SEHNR, CDR2 FQNEAQ (reference sequence). The CDR3 consists of 13 residues. V was pared by 8 bases and J by 2 bases, with 4 bases of the junction left unmatched. The chain's CDR3 is CASSGTGPYEQYF. Here the CDR3 DNA reads TGTGCCAGCTCCGGGACAGGGCCCTACGAGCAGTACTTC.

The rearrangement links TRBV11-3 to TRBJ2-3; TRBD1 is a possible D gene (7 bases). The CDR3 has 14 amino acids. Trimming stripped 5 bases from V and 3 bases from J, with 12 bases between. The germline V gene has CDR1 SGHNT and CDR2 YENEEA. CDR3 sequence reads: CASSPQGRTDTQYF. The CDR3 DNA is TGTGCCAGCAGCCCACAGGGGAGGACAGATACGCAGTATTTT.

This chain joins TRBV5-4 and TRBJ1-2; no firm D call. CDR3 length: 13 residues. Trimming shortened V by 0 bases and J by 5 bases, and 8 bases separated the two germline ends. Germline assignment: CDR1 SGHNT and CDR2 YYREEE (reference sequence). CDR3: CASSLDVGYGYTF. DNA for the CDR3: TGTGCCAGCAGCTTGGACGTGGGTTATGGCTACACCTTC.

This rearrangement joins TRBV28 to TRBJ2-1; no definite D call. Trimming cost V 4 bases and J 0 bases, with 10 bases left between them. Germline V gene lookup returns CDR1 MDHEN and CDR2 SYDVKM. This CDR3 is 15 amino acids long. Here the CDR3 reads CASSSPTYSYNEQFF. Written as DNA, the CDR3 is TGTGCCAGCAGTTCCCCGACCTACTCCTACAATGAGCAGTTCTTC.

This chain links TRBV10-2 with TRBJ1-5; no clear D. V dropped 3 bases and J dropped 5 bases, with 5 bases sitting between them. The CDR3 length is 12 residues. Germline lookup yields CDR1 WSHSY and CDR2 SAAADI. The CDR3 nucleotides read TGCGCCAGCAGTGACGAGTATCAGCCCCAGCATTTT. It codes for CASSDEYQPQHF.

The table lists this clone with a few counts. Distinct nucleotide sequences in the sample also encode this CDR3. The chain has TRBV10-3 and TRBJ1-1; no definite D call. From germline, CDR1 is ENHRY and CDR2 SYGVKD. Trimming stripped 4 bases from V and 1 base from J, with 10 bases between. The length of the CDR3 is 14 residues. CDR3 region: CAISGEQSNTEAFF. In DNA form, the CDR3 reads TGTGCCATCAGTGGGGAACAGTCGAACACTGAAGCTTTCTTT.

The V and J genes are TRBV30 and TRBJ2-3; 13 bases align to TRBD2. This CDR3 has 17 residues. Germline CDR1 GTSNPN, CDR2 SVGIG (reference sequence). The V segment lost 0 bases and the J segment 6 bases; nucleotides outside the gene matches: 9. The CDR3 sequence is CAWSVFGLAGVPDTQYF. As DNA, the CDR3 is TGTGCCTGGAGTGTCTTCGGACTAGCGGGAGTGCCCGATACGCAGTATTTT.

The V gene is TRBV10-3, the J gene TRBJ2-7; D remains ambiguous. Germline V lookup: CDR1 ENHRY, CDR2 SYGVKD. V dropped 11 bases and J dropped 5 bases, with 13 bases sitting between them. The CDR3 is 11 residues long. The CDR3: CAVSGADEQYF. The CDR3 nucleotides read TGTGCCGTCTCAGGTGCCGACGAGCAGTACTTC.

The chain has TRBV6-6 and TRBJ2-7, with D possibly TRBD1 on 5 matching bases. With 5 bases removed from V and 5 bases from J, the gap between germline ends came to 7 bases. The length of the CDR3 is 11 residues. Germline lookup yields CDR1 MNHNY and CDR2 SVGAGI (reference sequence). The chain's CDR3 is CASSQGNEQYF. The CDR3 nucleotides are TGTGCCAGCAGTCAGGGAAACGAGCAGTACTTC.

V and J are TRBV4-2 and TRBJ2-2; 8 nucleotides line up with TRBD2. The CDR3 contains 14 residues. V was pared by 4 bases and J by 7 bases, with 5 bases of the junction left unmatched. The V gene's germline CDR1 is LGHNA and CDR2 YNFKEQ. The DNA for the CDR3 is TGTGCCAGCAGCCCGGGACTAGACCACGGGGAGCTGTTTTTT. This encodes CASSPGLDHGELFF.

This chain connects TRBV4-1 to TRBJ2-6; D not resolved. The V end was cut by 4 bases, the J end by 3 bases, with 19 bases between. Germline V lookup: CDR1 MGHRA, CDR2 YSYEKL. The CDR3 consists of 18 residues. Written as DNA, the CDR3 is TGCGCCAGCAGCCCCGGCCCTACCTACAAGGGTGGGGCCAACGTCCTGACTTTC. Translated, it gives CASSPGPTYKGGANVLTF.

This clone appeared a single time. The CDR3 spells CASSDAVTGSYNEQFF. DNA of the CDR3: TGTGCCAGCAGTGACGCAGTTACAGGGTCCTACAATGAGCAGTTCTTC. This sequence joins TRBV6-4 and TRBJ2-1, with D perhaps matching TRBD1 (6 bases). Germline assignment: CDR1 MRHNA and CDR2 SNTAGT. The CDR3 is 16 amino acids. Deletions cut 2 bases from V and 1 base from J, with 12 bases between.

This clone was observed a handful of times. The chain employs TRBV30 and TRBJ1-5; 8 positions match TRBD1. This CDR3 region has 12 residues. With 3 bases clipped from V and 11 bases from J, the junction kept 6 bases outside the gene matches. Germline assignment: CDR1 GTSNPN and CDR2 SVGIG (reference sequence). The CDR3 DNA sequence: TGTGCCTGGAGACACACAGGGGGGGCCCAGCATTTT. Its translation is CAWRHTGGAQHF.